This T cell receptor (beta chain) comes out of a study of identical twins. The length of the CDR3 is 15 residues. CDR1 is MGHDK, CDR2 SYGVNS, per germline. Unmatched junction bases numbered 2, after V lost 1 base and J lost 0 bases. This clonotype was recorded a few times. TCRdb ran MiXCR on the 5' RACE reads and lists one entry per CDR3 protein. The table includes roughly 1.6 million distinct CDR3 sequences, under 35% detected once. V usage is TRBV25-1 and J usage is TRBJ2-7; TRBD1 matches at 8 bases. The sequence was collected from a newborn girl in good health. Sample: cord blood. CDR3: CASSEWGTGSYEQYF. CDR3 coding DNA: TGTGCCAGCAGTGAATGGGGGACAGGCTCCTACGAGCAGTACTTC.